The 27 T cell receptor beta chains listed next were all sequenced from one sample in a study of shared clonotypes between healthy human individuals. Measured with immunoSEQ multiplex PCR; TCRdb has only the in-frame clones, and not every one. The sample includes 2 million to 2.5 million clones, 95% of them seen just once. Sequenced sample: naive CD4+ T cells sorted from blood. Regarding subset: CD45RA+ positively selected. Source of these receptors: a man younger than 35 in good health.

This chain joins TRBV9 and TRBJ1-6; D remains unclear. The CDR3 runs to 14 residues. V gave up 4 bases and J gave up 10 bases, with 15 bases separating them. Germline CDR1 reads SGDLS; CDR2 reads YYNGEE. The CDR3 reads CASSPEENRSPLHF. CDR3 coding DNA: TGTGCCAGCAGCCCCGAGGAGAACCGATCACCCCTCCACTTT. Together with reference TRBV9 and TRBJ1-6, the CDR3 gives the full variable domain: DSGVTQTPKHLITATGQRVTLRCSPRSGDLSVYWYQQSLDQGLQFLIQYYNGEERAKGNILERFSAQQFPDLHSELNLSSLELGDSALYFCASSPEENRSPLHFGNGTRLTVT.

This sequence joins TRBV10-3 and TRBJ1-1, with D tentatively TRBD1 (5 bases). Per the germline V gene, CDR1 is ENHRY and CDR2 is SYGVKD. Trimming took 8 bases from V and 0 from J, leaving 13 bases between them. CDR3 length equals 14 residues. CDR3 sequence (DNA): TGTGCCATCGGTCGGGGCGATATGAACACTGAAGCTTTCTTT. Translating gives CAIGRGDMNTEAFF.

The V gene is TRBV7-9, the J gene TRBJ2-5; D is uncertain. The CDR3 is 13 amino acids. Trimming pared 1 base from V and 3 bases from J, leaving 6 bases between. CDR1 and CDR2 from the germline V gene are SEHNR and FQNEAQ (reference sequence). The CDR3 nucleotides read TGTGCCAGCAGCTTAGTCGCGGAAGAGACCCAGTACTTC. Translated, it gives CASSLVAEETQYF.

The rearrangement joins TRBV6-6 to TRBJ2-7, with no clear D. The CDR3 loop spans 14 amino acids. V lost 6 bases and J lost 2, with 14 bases in between. Looked up from germline, CDR1 is MNHNY and CDR2 is SVGAGI (reference sequence). In DNA form, the CDR3 reads TGTGCCAGCAGGCAGCGAATCGGGCCCTACGAGCAGTACTTC. Residues: CASRQRIGPYEQYF.

The V call is TRBV7-9, the J call TRBJ2-5, with D unresolved. Germline V gives CDR1 SEHNR, CDR2 FQNEAQ (reference sequence). Trimming took off 2 bases at V and 9 bases at J, with 10 bases between the two ends. The CDR3 consists of 12 residues. The CDR3 loop is CASSLNLQPQYF. CDR3 nucleotides: TGTGCCAGCAGCTTAAATCTTCAGCCCCAGTACTTC.

V and J are TRBV2 and TRBJ1-4; D not certain. Germline-derived CDR1 and CDR2 are SNHLY and FYNNEI. The CDR3 extends over 17 amino acids. Trimming cost V 1 base and J 5 bases, with 17 bases left between them. CDR3 in DNA: TGTGCCAGCAGTGAAGGTTTGTGGAACAGACTAAATGAAAAACTGTTTTTT. Amino acid sequence: CASSEGLWNRLNEKLFF.

The rearrangement joins TRBV5-1 to TRBJ2-3; 8 positions match TRBD2. V shed 0 bases, J shed 6 bases, and the junction held 15 bases outside the gene matches. Germline V lookup: CDR1 SGHRS, CDR2 YFSETQ. CDR3 length: 18 amino acids. This chain's CDR3 is CASSLVRWAGGPEDTQYF. The CDR3 DNA follows: TGCGCCAGCAGCTTGGTGCGGTGGGCGGGAGGCCCTGAGGATACGCAGTATTTT.

This chain links TRBV6-5 with TRBJ1-1; 7 nucleotides align to TRBD1. Trimming cost V 4 bases and J 5 bases; bases outside gene matches: 10. Germline CDR1 reads MNHEY; CDR2 reads SVGAGI. The CDR3 has 15 residues. For the CDR3, the DNA is TGTGCCAGCAGTTCCTCGACAGGGAGGAGAACTGAAGCTTTCTTT. It codes for CASSSSTGRRTEAFF.

Comments on this clone: This sample also contains other DNA sequences that code for the same CDR3. The gene calls are TRBV5-6 and TRBJ1-5, with D uncertain. Germline assignment: CDR1 SGHDT and CDR2 YYEEEE. V lost 2 bases to trimming and J lost 4 bases, with 7 bases between them. The length of the CDR3 is 13 residues. CDR3 bases: TGTGCCAGCAGCTTAGGCCTTAATCAGCCCCAGCATTTT. Residues: CASSLGLNQPQHF.

Turning to this clone: Different DNA sequences within this sample yield the same CDR3. The chain carries TRBV9 and TRBJ1-1; D gene unclear. CDR3 length: 14 amino acids. Germline V gene lookup returns CDR1 SGDLS and CDR2 YYNGEE. Between the trimmed V and J ends, which lost 4 bases and 1 base, there was a span of 11 bases. The CDR3, as DNA: TGTGCCAGCAGCCCCCGGACGGCGAACACTGAAGCTTTCTTT. Its protein is CASSPRTANTEAFF.

The chain joins TRBV6-5 to TRBJ1-4; maybe TRBD1 (5 bases). The CDR3 is 14 amino acids. The V end lost 4 bases, the J end lost 8 bases, and 14 bases lay between the germline ends. Looked up from germline, CDR1 is MNHEY and CDR2 is SVGAGI. CDR3 DNA sequence: TGTGCCAGCAGTTCCGGAGGGAGGGGAGAAAAACTGTTTTTT. Protein sequence: CASSSGGRGEKLFF.

This chain connects TRBV28 to TRBJ2-2, with D unresolved. V lost 4 bases and J lost 5, with 8 bases in between. CDR1 is MDHEN, CDR2 SYDVKM, per germline. The CDR3 extends over 13 amino acids. In nucleotides, the CDR3 is TGTGCCAGCAGTTCCATGGGGACCGGGGAGCTGTTTTTT. This translates into CASSSMGTGELFF.

On this clone: Other DNA sequences within the sample encode an identical CDR3. The chain carries TRBV2 and TRBJ2-1, with unresolved D. Germline V gene sequence: CDR1 SNHLY, CDR2 FYNNEI. V shed 4 bases and J shed 7 bases, with 2 bases lying between them. The CDR3 is 10 residues long. The CDR3 DNA reads as TGTGCCAGCAGTGTTAATGAGCAGTTCTTC. Protein sequence: CASSVNEQFF.

The CDR3 nucleotides are TGTGCCAGCAGCTTCGGACCCCAGGGGGACTATGGCTACACCTTC. It yields the protein CASSFGPQGDYGYTF. The chain employs TRBV7-2 and TRBJ1-2; 7 nucleotides agree with TRBD1. With V trimmed by 3 bases and J by 3 bases, 7 bases remained unmatched. The CDR3 has 15 amino acids. Germline-derived CDR1 and CDR2 are SGHTA and FQGNSA.

As concerns this clone: The junction does not match germline at one end; this may be a read error. V is TRBV7-7 and J is TRBJ2-5; D uncertain. Per germline, CDR1 SSHAT and CDR2 FNYEAQ (reference sequence). CDR3 length: 15 amino acids. This CDR3 reads CASSFGHRAQETQYF. CDR3 nucleotides: TGTGCTAGCAGCTTCGGGCATAGGGCCCAAGAGACCCAGTACTTC.

The V call is TRBV30, the J call TRBJ1-2; D unresolved. Germline CDR1 is GTSNPN and CDR2 is SVGIG (reference sequence). The CDR3 has 12 residues. In nucleotides, the CDR3 is TGTGCTTATGGCGGTTTTGGCTATGGCTACACCTTC. Encoded protein: CAYGGFGYGYTF.

The CDR3 nucleotides are TGCGCCAGCAGCCGCGGGACTAGCGGGGCAGAGACCCAGTACTTC. Protein sequence: CASSRGTSGAETQYF. The V call is TRBV5-1, the J call TRBJ2-5; the match to TRBD2 covers 13 bases. CDR1 SGHRS and CDR2 YFSETQ come from the germline V gene. The ends lost 4 bases at V and 4 bases at J; junction bases unmatched: 4. CDR3 length: 15 residues.

The gene calls are TRBV7-2 and TRBJ2-7, with no clear D. Per the germline V gene, CDR1 is SGHTA and CDR2 is FQGNSA. This CDR3 has 14 amino acids. V lost 5 bases to trimming and J lost 9 bases, with 20 bases between them. The CDR3 region is CASSDGRYLEWQYF. The CDR3, as DNA: TGTGCCAGCAGCGACGGACGGTACTTAGAGTGGCAGTACTTC.

The V and J genes are TRBV7-9 and TRBJ1-2, with D uncertain. Germline V lookup: CDR1 SEHNR, CDR2 FQNEAQ (reference sequence). CDR3 length: 14 residues. With 5 bases removed from V and 11 bases from J, the gap between germline ends came to 21 bases. The CDR3 is CASSLGYSSRQYTF. The DNA for the CDR3 is TGTGCCAGCAGCCTCGGGTATTCCTCACGACAATACACCTTC. Based on the CDR3 plus reference TRBV7-9 and TRBJ1-2, the full variable domain is DTGVSQNPRHKITKRGQNVTFRCDPISEHNRLYWYRQTLGQGPEFLTYFQNEAQLEKSRLLSDRFSAERPKGSFSTLEIQRTEQGDSAMYLCASSLGYSSRQYTFGSGTRLTVV.

This rearrangement joins TRBV18 to TRBJ2-7, with 8 bases matching TRBD1. Germline V CDR1 and CDR2: KGHSH, LQKENI. V gave up 6 bases and J gave up 2 bases; unmatched junction bases: 15. This CDR3 spans 17 amino acids. The CDR3 nucleotides are TGTGCCAGCTCTCCTACGGACAGGGCAAGGGCCCCCTACGAGCAGTACTTC. The encoded protein is CASSPTDRARAPYEQYF.

This clone occurred a few times. The rearrangement uses TRBV14 and TRBJ2-1; unclear D gene. The CDR3 covers 13 residues. Germline CDR1 is SGHDN and CDR2 is FVKESK. V was clipped by 0 bases and J by 8 bases, with 8 bases between them. CDR3 loop: CASSQDYLYEQFF. The DNA of the CDR3 is TGTGCCAGCAGCCAAGACTACTTGTATGAGCAGTTCTTC.

This chain connects TRBV2 to TRBJ1-2; D gene ambiguous. The V end lost 2 bases, the J end lost 0 bases, and 7 bases lay between the germline ends. The CDR3 consists of 14 residues. The V gene's germline CDR1 is SNHLY and CDR2 FYNNEI. The chain's CDR3 is CASSESAPNYGYTF. The DNA for the CDR3 is TGTGCCAGCAGTGAATCAGCTCCTAACTATGGCTACACCTTC.

V is TRBV11-2 and J is TRBJ2-7, with D perhaps TRBD1 (5 bases). This CDR3 comprises 14 residues. The V end was cut by 5 bases, the J end by 0 bases, with 11 bases between. Germline CDR1 SGHAT, CDR2 FQNNGV. The CDR3 region is CASSRQIPSYEQYF. The CDR3 DNA sequence: TGTGCCAGCAGCCGACAGATACCCTCCTACGAGCAGTACTTC. Drawing the rest from reference TRBV11-2 and TRBJ2-7, the complete variable domain is EAGVAQSPRYKIIEKRQSVAFWCNPISGHATLYWYQQILGQGPKLLIQFQNNGVVDDSQLPKDRFSAERLKGVDSTLKIQPAKLEDSAVYLCASSRQIPSYEQYFGPGTRLTVT.

The V and J genes are TRBV30 and TRBJ1-5; 8 bases match TRBD1. This CDR3 contains 15 residues. CDR1 GTSNPN and CDR2 SVGIG come from the germline V gene (reference sequence). The V and J ends lost 3 bases and 5 bases, in that order; junction bases with no gene match: 9. CDR3 loop: CAWSSGTGGYQPQHF. CDR3 DNA: TGTGCCTGGAGCTCCGGAACAGGGGGATATCAGCCCCAGCATTTT.

This sequence joins TRBV2 and TRBJ1-1; the match to TRBD1 covers 8 bases. J was trimmed by 2 bases and V by 7 bases; bases with no gene match: 6. CDR3 length: 14 amino acids. Germline CDR1 SNHLY, CDR2 FYNNEI. For the CDR3, the DNA is TGTGCCAGCACTAGGACAGGGAGAAACACTGAAGCTTTCTTT. As protein: CASTRTGRNTEAFF. Supplemented by reference TRBV2 and TRBJ1-1, the full variable domain reads EPEVTQTPSHQVTQMGQEVILRCVPISNHLYFYWYRQILGQKVEFLVSFYNNEISEKSEIFDDQFSVERPDGSNFTLKIRSTKLEDSAMYFCASTRTGRNTEAFFGQGTRLTVV.

V and J are TRBV18 and TRBJ1-1, with 7 bases fitting TRBD1. CDR3 length: 14 amino acids. After removal of 1 base from V and 7 bases from J, the junction contained 6 bases not matched to a gene. Germline CDR1 KGHSH, CDR2 LQKENI. In nucleotides, the CDR3 is TGTGCCAGCTCACCACAGAACCGGGACAGTGAAGCTTTCTTT. Translation: CASSPQNRDSEAFF.

The chain is built from TRBV5-1 and TRBJ2-1; D is undetermined. The CDR3 has 15 amino acids. Germline values: CDR1 SGHRS, CDR2 YFSETQ. V was cut by 4 bases and J by 0 bases, with 11 bases left in between. CDR3 bases: TGCGCCAGCAGCATAAACAGTCGCTCCTACAATGAGCAGTTCTTC. Its protein product is CASSINSRSYNEQFF.